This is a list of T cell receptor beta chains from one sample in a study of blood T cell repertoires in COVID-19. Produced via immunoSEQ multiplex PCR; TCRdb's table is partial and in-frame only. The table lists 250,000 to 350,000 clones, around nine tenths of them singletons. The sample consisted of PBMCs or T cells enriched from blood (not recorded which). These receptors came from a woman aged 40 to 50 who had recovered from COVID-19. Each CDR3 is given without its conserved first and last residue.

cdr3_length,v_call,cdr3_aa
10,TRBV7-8,ASSFYPYEQY
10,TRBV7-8,ASSPEVGELF
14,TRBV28,ASSSRGFRGYQPQH
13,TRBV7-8,ASSGGTGNYNEQF
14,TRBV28,ASSLGGTTRGYEQY
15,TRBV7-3,ASSRQGGLAAKYTQY
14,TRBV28,ASSPTGWAMNTEAF
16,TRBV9,ASSASGGTDVGGYGYT
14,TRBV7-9,ASGPTPGSRNTEAF
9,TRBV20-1,SASPSYGYT
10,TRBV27,APGTGVEKLF
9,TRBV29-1,SVRSRLAEE